Described below is a single T cell receptor (beta chain) sequence and its context. The V and J ends lost 7 bases and 3 bases respectively, with 19 bases between them. The CDR3 has 15 residues. Germline values: CDR1 SGHRS, CDR2 YFSETQ. This entry comes from a study of T-cell reconstitution after alpha-beta-depleted transplantation in children. Construction of the TCRbeta library involved unique molecular identifiers. TCRdb itself ran the PCR reads through MiXCR, one entry per CDR3 protein. The sample holds approximately 1,000,000 distinct CDR3 sequences; under 30% are singletons and the top ten take roughly 27%.

This clonotype was sampled from a boy less than two years old who had a stem cell transplant for SCID, so the T cells may come from the graft donor. This chain connects TRBV5-1 to TRBJ1-1; the D gene is possibly TRBD1 (6 bases). The sample was PBMCs, mostly from graft donor cells, taken 360 days after TCRalphabeta/CD19-depleted stem cell transplant. This CDR3 reads CASGQFAGVDTEAFF. CDR3 in DNA: TGCGCCAGCGGGCAATTCGCAGGGGTTGACACTGAAGCTTTCTTT.